What follows are 17 T cell receptor beta chains derived from one specimen sequenced in a study of blood T cell repertoires in COVID-19. Only in-frame clones appear in the TCRdb table, and some are missing; sequencing was by immunoSEQ multiplex PCR. The table records 150,000 to 200,000 clones, 80% to 90% of them present only once. The sample taken for sequencing was peripheral blood. These receptors were obtained from a man between 60 and 75 years old with acute or convalescent COVID-19.

The chain is built from TRBV2 and TRBJ1-6, with a weak D call TRBD1 (5 bases). V was cut by 8 bases and J by 9 bases, with 14 bases left in between. Germline CDR1 SNHLY, CDR2 FYNNEI. The CDR3 extends over 13 amino acids. The CDR3 sequence is CASGAGLGSPLHF. CDR3 nucleotide sequence: TGTGCCAGCGGGGCAGGGCTTGGTTCACCCCTCCACTTT.

V gene TRBV7-9 combines with J gene TRBJ2-7; the match to TRBD2 covers 12 bases. Germline values: CDR1 SEHNR, CDR2 FQNEAQ (reference sequence). Trimming took 1 base from V and 4 from J; bases not matched to a gene: 2. The CDR3 is 15 residues long. CDR3 sequence reads: CASSLGTSGIYEQYF. The DNA for the CDR3 is TGTGCCAGCAGCTTAGGGACTAGCGGGATTTACGAGCAGTACTTC.

This sequence joins TRBV27 and TRBJ1-2, with TRBD1 as a possible D gene (5 bases). V was pared by 10 bases and J by 6 bases, with 24 bases between. This CDR3 spans 15 amino acids. Looked up from germline, CDR1 is MNHEY and CDR2 is SMNVEV (reference sequence). The CDR3 is CATSVGGGRYNGYTF. CDR3 nucleotides: TGTGCCACCTCGGTCGGGGGGGGTCGATACAATGGCTACACCTTC.

CDR3 nucleotide sequence: TGTGCCAGCAGTTATCGGGACAGGGGGATGTCACCCCTCCACTTT. Its protein product is CASSYRDRGMSPLHF. This chain links TRBV6-6 with TRBJ1-6; TRBD1 aligns across 11 bases. Unmatched junction bases numbered 5, after V lost 3 bases and J lost 10 bases. The CDR3 covers 15 residues. Germline assignment: CDR1 MNHNY and CDR2 SVGAGI (reference sequence).

V usage is TRBV6-1 and J usage is TRBJ2-3; D unresolved. V gave up 6 bases and J gave up 4 bases, with 8 bases separating them. CDR3 size: 12 residues. Germline V gene lookup returns CDR1 MNHNS and CDR2 SASEGT. The CDR3 bases are TGTGCCAGCAGCCTCTACGCAGATACGCAGTATTTT. This sequence encodes CASSLYADTQYF.

This clone was seen repeatedly, ten times or more. The chain joins TRBV27 to TRBJ1-5; D might be TRBD1 (5 bases). The CDR3 extends over 14 amino acids. The V and J ends lost 5 bases and 5 bases respectively, with 13 bases between them. CDR1 is MNHEY and CDR2 is SMNVEV in the germline V gene (reference sequence). CDR3 amino acids: CASSPSDTYQPQHF. As DNA, the CDR3 is TGTGCCAGCAGTCCTTCGGACACCTATCAGCCCCAGCATTTT.

A single count supports this clone. The chain is built from TRBV18 and TRBJ1-3, with TRBD1 matching over 12 bases. Losses at the gene ends were 7 bases for V and 4 bases for J; bases not matched to a gene: 8. Germline assignment: CDR1 KGHSH and CDR2 LQKENI. CDR3 size: 16 residues. The CDR3 loop is CASWTWDRGRGNTIYF. In nucleotides, the CDR3 is TGTGCCAGCTGGACTTGGGACAGGGGGCGAGGAAACACCATATATTTT.

This clone was seen more than once but under ten times. V is TRBV28 and J is TRBJ1-6; 7 nucleotides agree with TRBD1. Germline V gene data show CDR1 as MDHEN and CDR2 as SYDVKM. CDR3 length: 15 residues. V was clipped by 4 bases and J by 7 bases; unmatched bases: 7. The CDR3 sequence: CASSSPGGGNSPLHF. The CDR3 coding sequence is TGTGCCAGCAGTTCTCCAGGGGGAGGAAATTCACCCCTCCACTTT.

The chain employs TRBV3-1 (or the pseudogene TRBV3-2) and TRBJ2-1; 14 bases agree with TRBD2. CDR3 length: 17 residues. Trimming cost V 4 bases and J 6 bases; bases outside gene matches: 8. Germline V CDR1 and CDR2: LGHDT, YNNKEL (reference sequence). DNA for the CDR3: TGTGCCAGCAGCCGGGGACTAGCGGGAGTGACGGGCAATGAGCAGTTCTTC. Translation gives CASSRGLAGVTGNEQFF.

The chain carries TRBV7-2 and TRBJ2-2; TRBD2 aligns across 10 bases. From germline, CDR1 is SGHTA and CDR2 FQGNSA. This CDR3 has 16 amino acids. Germline trimming cut 1 base from V and 7 bases from J; bases unmatched to any gene: 6. The CDR3 bases are TGTGCCAGCAGCTTAGGAGCGGGAGGGCCCGGCGGGGAGCTGTTTTTT. Amino acid sequence: CASSLGAGGPGGELFF.

The table lists this clone with a few counts. The chain employs TRBV7-2 and TRBJ2-7; 10 bases map to TRBD1. V shed 3 bases and J 5 bases; nucleotides not matched to a gene: 7. The CDR3 is 15 residues long. Germline loops: CDR1 SGHTA, CDR2 FQGNSA. CDR3 sequence: CASSFQTGQGNEQYF. The CDR3 coding sequence is TGTGCCAGCAGCTTCCAGACGGGACAGGGGAACGAGCAGTACTTC.

This chain uses TRBV21-1 with TRBJ1-6; TRBD1 is the table's D call, not checked against the DNA. TRBV21-1 is deemed a pseudogene. The CDR3 runs to 16 residues. Here the CDR3 DNA reads TGTGCCAGCAGCAAACTAATCAGGACAGGGATTTCACCCCTCCACTTT. Residues: CASSKLIRTGISPLHF.

J is TRBJ2-3 and V is TRBV5-1; 9 bases align to TRBD1. Germline V CDR1 and CDR2: SGHRS, YFSETQ. J was trimmed by 8 bases and V by 2 bases; bases with no gene match: 12. This CDR3 has 16 residues. CDR3 bases: TGCGCCAGCAGCTTCGGGATGACAGGGGGACGGGCTACGCAGTATTTT. Residues: CASSFGMTGGRATQYF.

The CDR3 bases are TGTGCCAGCAGCAGGGACGGAGGGGCCTACGAGCAGTACTTC. Translation gives CASSRDGGAYEQYF. The chain carries TRBV11-2 and TRBJ2-7, with D tentatively TRBD2 (6 bases). Germline values: CDR1 SGHAT, CDR2 FQNNGV. Trimming removed 5 bases from V and 2 bases from J, with 13 bases in between. The CDR3 is 14 residues long.

Comments on this clone: The same CDR3 arises from other DNA sequences in this sample as well. The V gene is TRBV30, the J gene TRBJ1-1, with D maybe TRBD1 (6 bases). The length of the CDR3 is 11 residues. Germline values: CDR1 GTSNPN, CDR2 SVGIG (reference sequence). Trimming took off 0 bases at V and 8 bases at J, with 7 bases between the two ends. In DNA, the CDR3 is TGTGCCTGGAGTGTAGGGGGAGAAGCTTTCTTT. Translating it yields CAWSVGGEAFF.

The chain joins TRBV6-2 or TRBV6-3 to TRBJ2-2, with D perhaps matching TRBD2 (5 bases). Trimming removed 2 bases at V and 1 base at J, with 8 bases between. CDR3 size: 15 residues. The germline V gene has CDR1 MNHEY and CDR2 SVGEGT. CDR3 bases: TGTGCCAGCAGTTACGGACGGGAGAACACCGGGGAGCTGTTTTTT. Protein sequence: CASSYGRENTGELFF.

The chain carries TRBV28 and TRBJ1-6; TRBD1 agrees at 9 bases. J gave up 9 bases and V 3 bases, and 3 bases lay outside the gene matches. The CDR3 runs to 14 residues. CDR1 is MDHEN, CDR2 SYDVKM, per germline. The CDR3 sequence: CASSFRDRASPLHF. In DNA form, the CDR3 reads TGTGCCAGCAGTTTCCGGGACAGGGCTTCACCCCTCCACTTT.